This T cell receptor beta chain is drawn from a study of EBV T-cell therapy then PD-1 blockade in nasopharyngeal carcinoma (dated by TCRdb to the early 2020s). Including cysteine and phenylalanine, the CDR3 has 14 amino acids. The only DNA kept is the CDR3, 42 bases in frame from the first base. V and J are truncated by 0 bases and 3 bases respectively, leaving an intervening sequence of 10 bases. The germline V gene provides CDR1 SGDLS and CDR2 YYNGEE. Concerning this clone: The antigen it binds to is not known. The input lacks base qualities; no much larger clone sits a single base away.

The sample's treatment or condition, from its label and the paper: AdE1-LMPpoly-expanded autologous EBV-specific T-cell therapy followed by anti-PD-1 nivolumab. The Qiagen DNeasy Kit was used to extract genomic DNA from the sorted cells. Deep sequencing of the TCR beta chain was done on the immunoSEQ platform. The study's processing was this. The immunoSEQ Analyzer software was used to analyze the repertoire data. TCRdb holds this immuneACCESS table with in-frame rearrangements only. Some clones are missing; in checked studies, unresolved V genes explain under half, and the rest has no known cause. That table gives V, J and clone size, and the DNA gave D and trimming. This sample has about 19,000 clones in its table, and approximately 81% of those were observed once. The leading ten clones occupy around 31% of the sample.

The receptor's source is a man aged 35 to 55 with nasopharyngeal carcinoma. The specimen was CD8+ T cells from blood, collected around day 30 from a patient whose treatment included autologous EBV-specific T cells and nivolumab. The chain employs TRBV9 and TRBJ2-7, with the D gene not clear enough to name. The DNA reads as follows: TGTGCCAGCAGCGTAGACGGCCGGAGCTACGAGCAGTACTTC. Translated, this is CASSVDGRSYEQYF.